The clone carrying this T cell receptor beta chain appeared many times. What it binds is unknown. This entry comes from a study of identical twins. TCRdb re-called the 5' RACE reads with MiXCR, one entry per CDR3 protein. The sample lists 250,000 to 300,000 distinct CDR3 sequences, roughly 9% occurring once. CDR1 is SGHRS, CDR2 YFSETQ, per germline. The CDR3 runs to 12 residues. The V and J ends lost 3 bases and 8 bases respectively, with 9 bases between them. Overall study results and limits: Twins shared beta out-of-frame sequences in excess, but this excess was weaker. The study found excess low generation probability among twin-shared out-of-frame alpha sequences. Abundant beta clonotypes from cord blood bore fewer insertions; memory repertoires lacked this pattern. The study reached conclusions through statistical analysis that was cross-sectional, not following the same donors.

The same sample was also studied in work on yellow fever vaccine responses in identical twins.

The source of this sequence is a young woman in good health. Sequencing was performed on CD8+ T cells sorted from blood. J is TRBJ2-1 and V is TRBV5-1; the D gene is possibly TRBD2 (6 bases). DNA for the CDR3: TGCGCCAGCAGCTGGGGACTTGATGAGCAGTTCTTC. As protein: CASSWGLDEQFF.